The rows below give T cell receptor beta chains drawn from one sample of a study of T cell repertoires and HLA-DP antigens. Libraries were prepared by immunoSEQ multiplex PCR; TCRdb keeps only in-frame clonotypes and omits some of them. Of about 73,000 clones listed, around 77% are singletons. Their recognized antigens are unknown. Specimen: CD4+ T cells from PBMCs. Receptors originate from a man between 60 and 70 years old in good health and CMV-seronegative. The CDR3 runs from the conserved cysteine through the conserved F or W. The order of the fields is V gene, CDR3 protein.

V gene: TRBV5-1
CDR3 protein: CASRDGTVNTEAFF

V gene: TRBV9
CDR3 protein: CASSVGTSGFTDTQYF

V gene: TRBV6-1
CDR3 protein: CASSDSAAKNIQYF

V gene: TRBV7-9
CDR3 protein: CASSLGSFTEAFF

V gene: TRBV11-2
CDR3 protein: CASSSTGLANEKLFF

V gene: TRBV19
CDR3 protein: CASTGSPTDTQYF

V gene: TRBV11-2
CDR3 protein: CASSQGGSQGSQYF

V gene: TRBV4-2
CDR3 protein: CASSPEGAGSYGYTF

V gene: TRBV2
CDR3 protein: CASTQWPGEKLFF

V gene: TRBV7-8
CDR3 protein: CASGRTGAEAFF

V gene: TRBV6-6
CDR3 protein: CASSYSRASVNEQFF

V gene: TRBV28
CDR3 protein: CASKWGDLRDGYTF

V gene: TRBV28
CDR3 protein: CASTLPGQLEVYGYTF

V gene: TRBV19
CDR3 protein: CASTPSSYNSPLHF

V gene: TRBV14
CDR3 protein: CASSPLRNTGELFF

V gene: TRBV9
CDR3 protein: CASSVGQDPPLHF

V gene: TRBV7-9
CDR3 protein: CASSLSGVPYGQYF

V gene: TRBV6-5
CDR3 protein: CASSYSKTEAFF